Below, 2 T cell receptor beta chains from the same sample are listed, as sequenced in a study of blood T cells in healthy people across ages. For the second PCR, which ran for 7 to 11 cycles, a sample-barcoded 5' primer and a J-beta primer mix were used. MiXCR, applied by TCRdb to the 5' RACE reads, yields one record per CDR3 protein. The table includes about 540,000 distinct CDR3 sequences, 20% to 30% detected once. These data also featured in a second study, about T cells of mothers and their children.

Specimen: blood. The receptors were sampled from a boy between 10 and 17 years old in good health.

This clonotype has only a few counts. The chain is built from TRBV27 and TRBJ2-7; 12 nucleotides agree with TRBD2. The J call may be mistaken, given a closer DNA end match to TRBJ2-1. The CDR3 length is 15 residues. Germline assignment: CDR1 MNHEY and CDR2 SMNVEV (reference sequence). DNA for the CDR3: TGTGCCAGCAGTTCCGCTAGCGGGAGGGTCTATGAGCAGTTCTTC. This translates into CASSSASGRVYEQFF.

This clonotype was seen only a few times. The chain combines TRBV5-1 with TRBJ2-7, with TRBD1 as a possible D gene (5 bases). Trimming removed 6 bases at V and 2 bases at J, with 9 bases between. The CDR3 consists of 12 residues. Germline CDR1 SGHRS, CDR2 YFSETQ. Here the CDR3 DNA reads TGCGCCAGCAATCAGGGTCCCTACGAGCAGTACTTC. It is translated as CASNQGPYEQYF. Full variable domain (missing parts from reference TRBV5-1 and TRBJ2-7): KAGVTQTPRYLIKTRGQQVTLSCSPISGHRSVSWYQQTPGQGLQFLFEYFSETQRNKGNFPGRFSGRQFSNSRSEMNVSTLELGDSALYLCASNQGPYEQYFGPGTRLTVT.